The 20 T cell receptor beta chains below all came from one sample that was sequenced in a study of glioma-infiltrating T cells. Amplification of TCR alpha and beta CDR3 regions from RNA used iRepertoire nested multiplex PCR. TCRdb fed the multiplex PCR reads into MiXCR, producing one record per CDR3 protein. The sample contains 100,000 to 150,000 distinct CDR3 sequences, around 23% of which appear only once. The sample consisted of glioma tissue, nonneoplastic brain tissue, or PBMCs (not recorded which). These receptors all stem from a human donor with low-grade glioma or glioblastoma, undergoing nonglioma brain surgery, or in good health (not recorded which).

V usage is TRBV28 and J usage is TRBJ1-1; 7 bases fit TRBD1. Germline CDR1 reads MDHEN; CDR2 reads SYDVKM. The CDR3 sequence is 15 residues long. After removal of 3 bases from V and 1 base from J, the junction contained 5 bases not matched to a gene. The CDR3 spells CASSFTGVPNTEAFF. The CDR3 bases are TGTGCCAGCAGTTTCACAGGGGTACCGAACACTGAAGCTTTCTTT.

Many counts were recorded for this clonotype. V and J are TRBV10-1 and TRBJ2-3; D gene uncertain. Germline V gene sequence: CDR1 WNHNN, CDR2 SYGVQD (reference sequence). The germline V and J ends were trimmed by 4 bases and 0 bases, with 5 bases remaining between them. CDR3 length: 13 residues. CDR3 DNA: TGCGCCAGCAGTGCGGGTAGCACAGATACGCAGTATTTT. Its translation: CASSAGSTDTQYF.

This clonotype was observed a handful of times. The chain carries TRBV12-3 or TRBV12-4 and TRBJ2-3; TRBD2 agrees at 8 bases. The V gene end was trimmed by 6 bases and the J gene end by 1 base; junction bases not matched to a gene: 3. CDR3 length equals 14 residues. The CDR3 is CASRSGGGTDTQYF. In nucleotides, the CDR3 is TGTGCCAGCAGGTCGGGGGGGGGCACAGATACGCAGTATTTT.

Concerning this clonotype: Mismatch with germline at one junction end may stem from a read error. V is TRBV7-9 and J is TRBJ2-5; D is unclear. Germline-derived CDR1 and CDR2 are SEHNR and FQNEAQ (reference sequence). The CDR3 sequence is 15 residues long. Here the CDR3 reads CASSLALALQETQHF. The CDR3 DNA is TGTGCCAGCAGCTTAGCGTTAGCACTCCAAGAGACCCAGCACTTC.

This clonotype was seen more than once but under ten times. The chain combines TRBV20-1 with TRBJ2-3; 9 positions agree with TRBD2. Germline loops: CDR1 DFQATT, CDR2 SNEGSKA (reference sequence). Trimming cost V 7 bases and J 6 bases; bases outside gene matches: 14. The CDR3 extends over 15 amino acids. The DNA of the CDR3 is TGCAGTGAATTGGGGAAGCGGGGGGCCCCGGATACGCAGTATTTT. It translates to CSELGKRGAPDTQYF.

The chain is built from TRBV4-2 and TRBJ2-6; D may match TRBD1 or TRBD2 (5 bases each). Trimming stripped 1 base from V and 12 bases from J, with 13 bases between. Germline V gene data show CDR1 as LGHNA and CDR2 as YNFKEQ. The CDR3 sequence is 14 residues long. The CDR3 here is CASSQVGDASVLTF. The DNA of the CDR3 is TGTGCCAGCAGCCAAGTAGGGGACGCGAGCGTCCTGACTTTC.

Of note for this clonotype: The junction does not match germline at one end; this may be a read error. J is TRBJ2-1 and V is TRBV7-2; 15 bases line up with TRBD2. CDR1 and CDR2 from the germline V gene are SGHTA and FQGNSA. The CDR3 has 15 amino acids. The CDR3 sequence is CARSWGLAGGDEQFF. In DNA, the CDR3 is TGTGCCAGAAGCTGGGGACTAGCGGGGGGCGATGAGCAGTTCTTC.

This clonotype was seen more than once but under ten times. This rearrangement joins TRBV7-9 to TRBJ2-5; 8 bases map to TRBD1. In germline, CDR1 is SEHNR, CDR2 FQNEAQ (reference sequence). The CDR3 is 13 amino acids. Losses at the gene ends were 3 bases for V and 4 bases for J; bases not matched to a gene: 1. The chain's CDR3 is CASSLTGVETQYF. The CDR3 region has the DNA TGTGCCAGCAGCTTGACAGGGGTAGAGACCCAGTACTTC.

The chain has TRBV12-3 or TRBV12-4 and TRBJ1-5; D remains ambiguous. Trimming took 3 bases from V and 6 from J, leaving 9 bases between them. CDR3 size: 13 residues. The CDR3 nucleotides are TGTGCCAGCAGTTTGGCCTGGGGTCAGCCCCAGCATTTT. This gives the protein CASSLAWGQPQHF.

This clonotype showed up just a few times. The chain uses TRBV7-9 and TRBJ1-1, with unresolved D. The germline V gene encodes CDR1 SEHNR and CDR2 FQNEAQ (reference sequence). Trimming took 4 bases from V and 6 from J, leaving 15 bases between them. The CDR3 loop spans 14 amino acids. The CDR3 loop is CASSWKGGRAEAFF. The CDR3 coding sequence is TGTGCCAGCAGCTGGAAGGGAGGGAGGGCTGAAGCTTTCTTT.

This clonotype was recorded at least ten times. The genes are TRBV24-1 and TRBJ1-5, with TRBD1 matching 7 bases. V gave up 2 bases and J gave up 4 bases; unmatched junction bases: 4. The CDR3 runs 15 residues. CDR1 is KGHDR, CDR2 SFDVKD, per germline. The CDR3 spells CATSDSRGGNQPQHF. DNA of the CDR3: TGTGCCACCAGTGATTCCAGGGGGGGTAATCAGCCCCAGCATTTT.

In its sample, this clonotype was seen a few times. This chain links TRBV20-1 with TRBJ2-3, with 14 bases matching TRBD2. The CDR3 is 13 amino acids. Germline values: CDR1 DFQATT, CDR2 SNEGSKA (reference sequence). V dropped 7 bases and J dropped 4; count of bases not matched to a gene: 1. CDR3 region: CSVTSGGADTQYF. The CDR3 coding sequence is TGCAGTGTGACTAGCGGGGGGGCAGATACGCAGTATTTT.

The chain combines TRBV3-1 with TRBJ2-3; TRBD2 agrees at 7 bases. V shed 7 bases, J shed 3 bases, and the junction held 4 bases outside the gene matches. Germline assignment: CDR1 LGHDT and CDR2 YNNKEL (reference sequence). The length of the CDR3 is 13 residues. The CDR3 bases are TGTGCCAGCACTCCCGGGGGGACAGATACGCAGTATTTT. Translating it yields CASTPGGTDTQYF.

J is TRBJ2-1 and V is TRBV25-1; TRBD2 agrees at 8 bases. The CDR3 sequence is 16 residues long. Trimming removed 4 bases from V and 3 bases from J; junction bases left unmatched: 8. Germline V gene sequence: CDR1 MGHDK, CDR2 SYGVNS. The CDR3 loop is CASSVPGLGLYNEQFF. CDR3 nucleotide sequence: TGTGCCAGCAGTGTCCCGGGACTAGGCCTCTACAATGAGCAGTTCTTC. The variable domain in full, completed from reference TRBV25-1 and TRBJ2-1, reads EADIYQTPRYLVIGTGKKITLECSQTMGHDKMYWYQQDPGMELHLIHYSYGVNSTEKGDLSSESTVSRIRTEHFPLTLESARPSHTSQYLCASSVPGLGLYNEQFFGPGTRLTVL.

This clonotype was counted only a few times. DNA for the CDR3: TGTGCCAGCAGCCCCACGGACAGATTTAATGAAAAACTGTTTTTT. It translates to CASSPTDRFNEKLFF. The gene calls are TRBV28 and TRBJ1-4, with D possibly TRBD1 on 6 matching bases. The CDR3 runs to 15 residues. V gave up 6 bases and J gave up 4 bases, with 15 bases separating them. Germline V gives CDR1 MDHEN, CDR2 SYDVKM.

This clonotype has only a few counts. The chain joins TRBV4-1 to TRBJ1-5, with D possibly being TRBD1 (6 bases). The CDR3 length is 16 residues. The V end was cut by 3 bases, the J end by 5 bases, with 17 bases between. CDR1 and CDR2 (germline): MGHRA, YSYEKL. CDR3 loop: CASSHPGQGPDQPQHF. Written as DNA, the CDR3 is TGCGCCAGCAGCCATCCGGGACAAGGGCCAGATCAGCCCCAGCATTTT.

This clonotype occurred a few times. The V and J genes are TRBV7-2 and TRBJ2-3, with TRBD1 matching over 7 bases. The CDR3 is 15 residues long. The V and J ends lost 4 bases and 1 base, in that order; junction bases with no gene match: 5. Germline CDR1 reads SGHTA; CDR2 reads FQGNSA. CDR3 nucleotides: TGTGCCAGCAGCTCCAGGGGGTTCGGCACAGATACGCAGTATTTT. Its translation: CASSSRGFGTDTQYF.

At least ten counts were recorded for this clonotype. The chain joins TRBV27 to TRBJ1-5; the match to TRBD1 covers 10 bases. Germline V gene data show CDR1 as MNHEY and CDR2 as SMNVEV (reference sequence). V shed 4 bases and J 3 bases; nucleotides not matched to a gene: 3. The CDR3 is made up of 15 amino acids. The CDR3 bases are TGTGCCAGCAGTTCGGACAGGGGGTTCAATCAGCCCCAGCATTTT. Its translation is CASSSDRGFNQPQHF.

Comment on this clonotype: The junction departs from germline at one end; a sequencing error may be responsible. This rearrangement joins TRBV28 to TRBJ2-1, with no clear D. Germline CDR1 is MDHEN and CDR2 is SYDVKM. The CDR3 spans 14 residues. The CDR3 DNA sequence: TGTGCCAGCAGTTTACCACCCTCTAACAATGGGCAGTTCTTC. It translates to CASSLPPSNNGQFF.

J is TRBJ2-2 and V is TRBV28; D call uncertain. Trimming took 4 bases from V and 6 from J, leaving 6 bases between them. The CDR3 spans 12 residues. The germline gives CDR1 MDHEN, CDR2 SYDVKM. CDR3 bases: TGTGCCAGCAGTTCCCACGCCGGGGAGCTGTTTTTT. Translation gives CASSSHAGELFF. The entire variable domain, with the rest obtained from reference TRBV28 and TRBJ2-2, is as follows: DVKVTQSSRYLVKRTGEKVFLECVQDMDHENMFWYRQDPGLGLRLIYFSYDVKMKEKGDIPEGYSVSREKKERFSLILESASTNQTSMYLCASSSHAGELFFGEGSRLTVL.